This paragraph covers one T cell receptor (beta chain) sequence. As yet, its antigen is unknown. The data stem from a study of T cells after yellow fever vaccination. This CDR3 has 14 residues. V was clipped by 2 bases and J by 6 bases, with 10 bases between them. Germline V gene data show CDR1 as SGHTA and CDR2 as FQGNSA. Broader study findings: Abundant clonotypes from the bulk population could contaminate FACS-sorted repertoires. Most clones from primary vaccination were detected again post-booster (about 96% CD4, roughly 85% CD8). CD4 and CD8 compartments shared a small share of clonotypes, likely from convergent recombination.

Generation of TCR cDNA used 5'RACE template switching (which added a universal primer site and UMIs). TCRdb ran MiXCR on the 5' RACE reads and lists one entry per CDR3 protein. The sample lists a few hundred thousand distinct CDR3 sequences, about 19% occurring once. The chain uses TRBV7-2 and TRBJ2-2; no reliable D call. This clonotype was obtained from a man aged 18 to 35 who received the YFV17D yellow fever vaccine. The sample consisted of PBMCs, taken before the yellow fever booster vaccination. CDR3 sequence: CASSLSQRPGELFF. The CDR3 coding sequence is TGTGCCAGCAGCTTATCACAACGGCCCGGGGAGCTGTTTTTT.